These 3 T cell receptor beta chains originate from one sample sequenced in a study of cytomegalovirus exposure and HLA in healthy donors. Produced via immunoSEQ multiplex PCR; TCRdb's table is partial and in-frame only. The sample yields around 200,000 clones, about 81% seen once. Material: PBMCs. These receptor sequences come from a woman aged 25 to 39 in good health and CMV-seronegative.

The CDR3 loop is CAWTRQGTNYGYTF. The CDR3 bases are TGTGCCTGGACCAGACAGGGGACTAACTATGGCTACACCTTC. The chain recombines TRBV30 with TRBJ1-2; TRBD1 matches at 8 bases. CDR3 size: 14 residues. The V gene end was trimmed by 4 bases and the J gene end by 0 bases; junction bases not matched to a gene: 4. Germline-derived CDR1 and CDR2 are GTSNPN and SVGIG (reference sequence).

This chain joins TRBV4-1 and TRBJ1-5; 7 bases fit TRBD1. Per the germline V gene, CDR1 is MGHRA and CDR2 is YSYEKL. The trim removed 3 bases at V and 2 bases at J, leaving 7 bases unmatched. The CDR3 loop spans 16 amino acids. CDR3 DNA: TGCGCCAGCAGCCAGTTACAGGGGATTGGCAATCAGCCCCAGCATTTT. Amino acids: CASSQLQGIGNQPQHF.

V and J are TRBV9 and TRBJ2-1; D gene uncertain. Trimming took off 0 bases at V and 0 bases at J, with 7 bases between the two ends. Germline V CDR1 and CDR2: SGDLS, YYNGEE. The CDR3 spans 15 residues. The CDR3 spells CASSVGASSYNEQFF. The CDR3 DNA sequence: TGTGCCAGCAGCGTAGGTGCGAGCTCCTACAATGAGCAGTTCTTC.